Listed below are T cell receptor beta chains from one sample, sequenced in a study of T cells in localized non-small cell lung cancer. Sequenced by immunoSEQ multiplex PCR; TCRdb stores in-frame clones only, minus some. Found here are about 24,000 clones, 80% to 95% of them singletons; the top ten hold 2.5% to 3%. The sequencing used peripheral blood, collected before any cancer treatment. The receptor set was obtained from a woman aged 35-75 years with stage I lung adenocarcinoma. CDR3s include the opening cysteine and the closing phenylalanine or tryptophan. A D gene is named only where the DNA matches it firmly. A row's size may be missing; if present it is once, few, many or a size class.

V gene,clone size,D gene,J gene,CDR3 protein,CDR3 DNA
TRBV2,NA,NA,TRBJ2-1,CASKLSASYNEQFF,TGTGCCAGCAAATTGTCGGCCTCCTACAATGAGCAGTTCTTC
TRBV7-8,NA,NA,TRBJ2-1,CASSLGFKTDEQFF,TGTGCCAGCAGCTTAGGGTTTAAGACGGATGAGCAGTTCTTC
TRBV28,once,NA,TRBJ1-5,CASSFWGEWNQPQHF,TGTGCCAGCAGTTTCTGGGGGGAATGGAATCAGCCCCAGCATTTT
TRBV5-5,NA,NA,TRBJ2-7,CASSLGRERDEQYF,TGTGCCAGCAGCTTGGGGAGGGAAAGAGACGAGCAGTACTTC
TRBV5-6,NA,TRBD2,TRBJ2-1,CASSSMGLATYNEQFF,TGTGCCAGCAGCTCCATGGGACTAGCGACTTACAATGAGCAGTTCTTC
TRBV18,once,NA,TRBJ2-2,CASSPSRQGGPGELFF,TGTGCCAGCTCACCATCTCGGCAGGGCGGTCCCGGGGAGCTGTTTTTT
TRBV18,NA,TRBD2,TRBJ2-7,CASSPQASGSGYEQYF,TGTGCCAGCTCACCACAGGCTAGCGGGAGTGGTTACGAGCAGTACTTC
TRBV14,NA,NA,TRBJ2-1,CASSHVKLGIYNEQFF,TGTGCCAGCAGCCACGTTAAGCTGGGGATCTACAATGAGCAGTTCTTC
TRBV10-3,NA,NA,TRBJ2-1,CAISRETTYNEQFF,TGTGCCATCAGCCGAGAGACAACTTACAATGAGCAGTTCTTC
TRBV2,once,NA,TRBJ1-5,CASRVLNQPQHF,TGTGCCAGCCGTGTTCTCAATCAGCCCCAGCATTTT